These 21 T cell receptor beta chains were all obtained from the same sample, sequenced in a study of neurological immune-mediated disorders. TCRdb passed the 5' RACE reads through MiXCR, listing each CDR3 protein once. The sample records roughly 70,000 distinct CDR3 sequences, around 4.2% being singletons. Sequenced sample: PBMCs. The source is a man younger than 40 with multiple sclerosis.

Many counts were recorded for this clonotype. This sequence joins TRBV20-1 and TRBJ1-2; possible D gene TRBD1, 5 bases. CDR1 and CDR2 from the germline V gene are DFQATT and SNEGSKA (reference sequence). The CDR3 runs to 11 residues. Trimming shortened V by 1 base and J by 6 bases, and 6 bases separated the two germline ends. The CDR3 sequence is CSARGTNGYTF. In DNA, the CDR3 is TGCAGTGCTAGAGGGACAAATGGCTACACCTTC.

This clonotype was picked up many times. This sequence joins TRBV12-3 or TRBV12-4 and TRBJ2-3; no clear D. V lost 3 bases to trimming and J lost 6 bases, with 16 bases between them. The CDR3 contains 15 residues. For the CDR3, the DNA is TGTGCCAGCAGTTTCCGAACCGCTAGGGCGGATACGCAGTATTTT. The encoded protein is CASSFRTARADTQYF.

The chain's CDR3 is CASSLARGSTDTQYF. CDR3 bases: TGCGCCAGCAGCTTGGCCAGGGGGAGCACAGATACGCAGTATTTT. The genes are TRBV5-1 and TRBJ2-3; 7 bases match TRBD1. Germline V lookup: CDR1 SGHRS, CDR2 YFSETQ. The CDR3 sequence is 15 residues long. With 0 bases clipped from V and 0 bases from J, the junction kept 1 base outside the gene matches.

This clonotype has a count of ten or more. J is TRBJ1-5 and V is TRBV20-1; D ambiguous. The CDR3 has 16 residues. The germline V gene has CDR1 DFQATT and CDR2 SNEGSKA (reference sequence). The V and J ends lost 0 bases and 0 bases respectively, with 12 bases between them. In nucleotides, the CDR3 is TGCAGTGCTAGAGATCTTGACCGGTATAGCAATCAGCCCCAGCATTTT. As protein: CSARDLDRYSNQPQHF.

This clonotype appeared many times. The chain joins TRBV12-3 or TRBV12-4 to TRBJ1-1; 7 bases line up with TRBD1. The V and J ends lost 6 bases and 4 bases, in that order; junction bases with no gene match: 14. The CDR3 has 16 amino acids. CDR3 coding DNA: TGTGCCAGCAGCCTCGGAGGGCGCCAGGGGGTCACTGAAGCTTTCTTT. This translates into CASSLGGRQGVTEAFF.

As for this clonotype: This clone may be a read error of a much larger clone one base away. This chain uses TRBV29-1 with TRBJ2-2; 8 bases are shared with TRBD2. V shed 7 bases and J 6 bases; nucleotides not matched to a gene: 4. Germline assignment: CDR1 SQVTM and CDR2 ANQGSEA. This CDR3 region has 12 residues. This CDR3 reads CSAGGNSGELFF. CDR3 in DNA: TGCAGCGCGGGGGGGAATTCCGGGGAGCTGTTTTTT.

Only a few counts were recorded for this clonotype. This sequence joins TRBV20-1 and TRBJ2-2; 7 bases align to TRBD1. The CDR3 is 15 amino acids. Germline V lookup: CDR1 DFQATT, CDR2 SNEGSKA (reference sequence). Unmatched junction bases numbered 8, after V lost 1 base and J lost 6 bases. The CDR3 region is CSARGTLTGPGELFF. In nucleotides, the CDR3 is TGCAGTGCTAGAGGGACCCTGACAGGGCCCGGGGAGCTGTTTTTT.

This clonotype was picked up many times. The chain combines TRBV12-3 or TRBV12-4 with TRBJ1-6, with D unclear. V was trimmed by 3 bases and J by 10 bases, leaving 13 bases between them. The CDR3 spans 14 residues. The CDR3 DNA reads as TGTGCCAGCAGTTTGTTTGCAGGTCGATCACCCCTCCACTTT. Amino acids: CASSLFAGRSPLHF.

This clonotype was detected many times. The chain employs TRBV9 and TRBJ2-3; D gene ambiguous. The V end was cut by 0 bases, the J end by 2 bases, with 7 bases between. This CDR3 contains 14 residues. Germline V CDR1 and CDR2: SGDLS, YYNGEE. As DNA, the CDR3 is TGTGCCAGCAGCGTAGAGGGCCACACAGATACGCAGTATTTT. It is translated as CASSVEGHTDTQYF.

This clonotype was counted at least ten times. The rearrangement links TRBV29-1 to TRBJ2-2, with D perhaps assigned TRBD1 or TRBD2 (7 bases each). The CDR3 length is 15 residues. The V gene lost 4 bases and the J gene lost 5 bases, with 17 bases spanning the gap. CDR1 is SQVTM, CDR2 ANQGSEA, per germline. CDR3 nucleotide sequence: TGCAGCGTTGTAACGACAGGGAGGGGGACCGGGGAGCTGTTTTTT. Protein sequence: CSVVTTGRGTGELFF.

This clonotype was detected many times. J is TRBJ1-2 and V is TRBV5-6, with no clear D. Germline V CDR1 and CDR2: SGHDT, YYEEEE. V lost 3 bases and J 3 bases, leaving 9 bases between the germline ends. The CDR3 is 13 residues long. The CDR3 nucleotides read TGTGCCAGCAGCTCTCCAGGCTACTATGGCTACACCTTC. The encoded protein is CASSSPGYYGYTF.

In its sample, this clonotype was seen many times. The chain uses TRBV7-8 and TRBJ2-1; D possibly matches TRBD1 or TRBD2 (5 bases each). The V gene's germline CDR1 is SGHVS and CDR2 FQNEAQ. V lost 5 bases, J lost 4 bases, and 15 bases lay in between. This CDR3 has 15 residues. The CDR3: CASSPSRDRYNEQFF. The CDR3, as DNA: TGTGCCAGCAGCCCCAGCCGGGACCGATACAATGAGCAGTTCTTC.

Judged by abundance, this clonotype is medium-sized. The chain carries TRBV20-1 and TRBJ2-5; tentatively, D is TRBD1 (6 bases). Trimming removed 3 bases at V and 5 bases at J, with 19 bases between. The CDR3 length is 15 residues. CDR1 and CDR2 from the germline V gene are DFQATT and SNEGSKA (reference sequence). The CDR3 DNA reads as TGCAGTGCTAGGCGCCCCACAGGGACCGCTGAGACCCAGTACTTC. It yields the protein CSARRPTGTAETQYF.

Many counts were recorded for this clonotype. The V gene is TRBV29-1, the J gene TRBJ2-3; D is undetermined. CDR1 is SQVTM, CDR2 ANQGSEA, per germline. The CDR3 runs to 14 residues. V lost 5 bases, J lost 5 bases, and 17 bases lay in between. CDR3 bases: TGCAGCGTTAAGACTGGTATCGGTGGAGATACGCAGTATTTT. This gives the protein CSVKTGIGGDTQYF.

This clonotype occurred many times. The chain is built from TRBV12-3 or TRBV12-4 and TRBJ2-7; D might be TRBD2 (5 bases). This CDR3 is 12 amino acids long. V was cut by 7 bases and J by 5 bases, with 12 bases left in between. The DNA for the CDR3 is TGTGCCAGCACCCCTGGGCGGGACGAGCAGTACTTC. It codes for CASTPGRDEQYF.

There are many counts of this clonotype. The chain couples TRBV5-5 to TRBJ2-7, with D possibly being TRBD1 or TRBD2 (5 bases each). Between the trimmed V and J ends, which lost 1 base and 4 bases, there was a span of 15 bases. The CDR3 contains 15 residues. Germline values: CDR1 SGHKS, CDR2 YYEKEE (reference sequence). CDR3 in DNA: TGTGCCAGCAGCTTGAGCAGGGAGTTCATTTACGAGCAGTACTTC. Translation: CASSLSREFIYEQYF.

This clonotype was seen at least ten times. The V gene is TRBV5-1, the J gene TRBJ1-3; the D gene is possibly TRBD1 (5 bases). The CDR3 extends over 17 amino acids. Germline assignment: CDR1 SGHRS and CDR2 YFSETQ. The ends were cut back, 4 bases at V and 0 bases at J, with 17 bases in the middle. The CDR3 loop reads CASSEAGRASSGNTIYF. The CDR3 DNA follows: TGCGCCAGCAGCGAGGCAGGGAGGGCGAGCTCTGGAAACACCATATATTTT.

About this clonotype: The germline gene is not matched at one end of the junction; a read error may be the cause. The chain recombines TRBV10-3 with TRBJ1-5, with unresolved D. Germline assignment: CDR1 ENHRY and CDR2 SYGVKD. CDR3 length equals 16 residues. The CDR3 here is CAISEVAGVSNQPQNF. CDR3 in DNA: TGTGCCATCAGTGAAGTTGCCGGGGTTAGCAATCAGCCCCAGAATTTT.

This clonotype was observed many times. This chain uses TRBV11-2 with TRBJ2-3; no definite D call. V was clipped by 5 bases and J by 6 bases, with 12 bases between them. Per the germline V gene, CDR1 is SGHAT and CDR2 is FQNNGV. This CDR3 has 13 amino acids. For the CDR3, the DNA is TGTGCCAGCAGCCCGCGGCCTGGGGATACGCAGTATTTT. Its protein is CASSPRPGDTQYF.

The table lists this clonotype with many counts. The CDR3 DNA follows: TGCAGTGCCAGCGGGGAAAGCTCCTACAATGAGCAGTTCTTC. It yields the protein CSASGESSYNEQFF. The genes are TRBV20-1 and TRBJ2-1; 7 nucleotides align to TRBD2. Trimming removed 6 bases from V and 0 bases from J; junction bases left unmatched: 5. Germline V gives CDR1 DFQATT, CDR2 SNEGSKA (reference sequence). This CDR3 has 14 amino acids.

This clonotype was observed many times. The CDR3 here is CSARVPTGFSNGSSQPQHF. The DNA of the CDR3 is TGCAGTGCTAGAGTACCTACAGGATTCAGTAACGGGTCCTCACAGCCCCAGCATTTT. The chain links TRBV20-1 to TRBJ1-5, with D possibly TRBD1 on 5 matching bases. Trimming left V 1 base short and J 7 bases short, with 29 bases between. Per the germline V gene, CDR1 is DFQATT and CDR2 is SNEGSKA (reference sequence). This CDR3 comprises 19 residues.